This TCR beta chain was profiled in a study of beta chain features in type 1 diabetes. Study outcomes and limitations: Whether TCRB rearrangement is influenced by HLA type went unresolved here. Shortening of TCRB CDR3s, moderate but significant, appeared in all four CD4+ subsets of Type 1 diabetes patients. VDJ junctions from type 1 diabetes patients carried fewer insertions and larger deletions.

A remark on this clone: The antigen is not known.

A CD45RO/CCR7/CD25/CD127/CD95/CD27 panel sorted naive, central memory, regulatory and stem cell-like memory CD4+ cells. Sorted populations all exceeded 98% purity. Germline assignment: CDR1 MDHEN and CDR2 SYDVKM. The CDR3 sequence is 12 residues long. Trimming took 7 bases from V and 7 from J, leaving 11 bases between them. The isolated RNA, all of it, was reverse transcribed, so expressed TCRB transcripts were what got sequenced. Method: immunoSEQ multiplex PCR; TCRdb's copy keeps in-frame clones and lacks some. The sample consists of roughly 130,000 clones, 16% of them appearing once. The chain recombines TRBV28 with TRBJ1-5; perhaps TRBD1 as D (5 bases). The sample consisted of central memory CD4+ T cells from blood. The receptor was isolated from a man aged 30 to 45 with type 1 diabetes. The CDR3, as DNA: TGTGCCAGCAATCTGCGGGGGCAGCCCCAGCATTTT. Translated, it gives CASNLRGQPQHF. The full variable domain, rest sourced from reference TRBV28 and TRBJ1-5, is DVKVTQSSRYLVKRTGEKVFLECVQDMDHENMFWYRQDPGLGLRLIYFSYDVKMKEKGDIPEGYSVSREKKERFSLILESASTNQTSMYLCASNLRGQPQHFGDGTRLSIL.